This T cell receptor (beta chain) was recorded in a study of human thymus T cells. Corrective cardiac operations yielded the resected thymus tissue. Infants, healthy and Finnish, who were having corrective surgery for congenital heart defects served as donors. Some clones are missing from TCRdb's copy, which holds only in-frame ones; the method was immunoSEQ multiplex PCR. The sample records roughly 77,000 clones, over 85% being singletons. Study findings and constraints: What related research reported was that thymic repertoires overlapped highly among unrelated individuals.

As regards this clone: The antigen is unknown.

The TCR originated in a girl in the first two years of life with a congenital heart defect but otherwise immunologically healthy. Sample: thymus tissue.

The CDR3 here is CASSLDCSGVGESSYEQYF. The CDR3 DNA is TGTGCCAGCAGCTTAGATTGTTCAGGCGTCGGAGAAAGCTCCTACGAGCAGTACTTC. V and J are TRBV11-2 and TRBJ2-7, with D unclear. In germline, CDR1 is SGHAT, CDR2 FQNNGV. There are 19 residues in the CDR3. The V gene lost 0 bases and the J gene lost 0 bases, with 21 bases spanning the gap.